This is a list of T cell receptor beta chains from one sample in a study of T-cell memory formation after mild COVID-19. TCRdb fed the 5' RACE reads into MiXCR, producing one record per CDR3 protein. The sample lists 150,000 to 200,000 distinct CDR3 sequences, roughly 28% occurring once. The specimen sequenced was PBMCs or a T cell subset sorted from them (not recorded which). These receptors were taken from an adult woman who had mild COVID-19 (a few samples of this study predate the infection). Cell type and time point are not known. Both conserved end residues are part of each CDR3. Each record gives: clone size, V gene, J gene, CDR3 protein. Only some rows state a clone size, as once, few, many or a class for expanded clones.

size: -
V: TRBV7-2
J: TRBJ2-3
CDR3: CASSSGFQPSTDTQYF

size: -
V: TRBV29-1
J: TRBJ1-2
CDR3: CSVRDYGYTF

size: -
V: TRBV2
J: TRBJ2-1
CDR3: CASSADTEQFF

size: -
V: TRBV6-2/TRBV6-3
J: TRBJ2-1
CDR3: CASSGGVGAGVFHRNEQFF

size: -
V: TRBV4-2
J: TRBJ1-1
CDR3: CASTPRAGNTEAFF

size: few
V: TRBV15
J: TRBJ2-5
CDR3: CATSRTGFQETQYF

size: many
V: TRBV20-1
J: TRBJ2-7
CDR3: CSARGTGGFINEQYF

size: few
V: TRBV7-3
J: TRBJ2-1
CDR3: CASSLAGTRNEQFF

size: -
V: TRBV7-9
J: TRBJ2-5
CDR3: CASSPARTEQETQYF

size: -
V: TRBV7-6
J: TRBJ1-1
CDR3: CASSLGYAQAGTEAFF

size: -
V: TRBV7-3
J: TRBJ2-7
CDR3: CASSPSGDYEQYF

size: -
V: TRBV12-3/TRBV12-4
J: TRBJ2-7
CDR3: CASSLGPGVYEQYF

size: -
V: TRBV19
J: TRBJ2-3
CDR3: CASSTGTSYSSTDTQYF

size: -
V: TRBV5-1
J: TRBJ2-7
CDR3: CASSFGQEFYEQYF

size: few
V: TRBV27
J: TRBJ1-6
CDR3: CASSLRSNSPLHF

size: -
V: TRBV2
J: TRBJ1-1
CDR3: CASTGGWKTEAFF

size: few
V: TRBV7-8
J: TRBJ2-5
CDR3: CASSLGWGRETQYF

size: -
V: TRBV20-1
J: TRBJ1-1
CDR3: CSARGLGTGAEAFF

size: -
V: TRBV7-9
J: TRBJ2-1
CDR3: CASSSRGQGIWDEQFF

size: -
V: TRBV12-3/TRBV12-4
J: TRBJ1-1
CDR3: CASSPRGWGFNTEAFF

size: -
V: TRBV6-1
J: TRBJ1-3
CDR3: CATLQGLGNTIYF

size: -
V: TRBV12-3/TRBV12-4
J: TRBJ2-5
CDR3: CASSYDREETQYF

size: few
V: TRBV27
J: TRBJ2-7
CDR3: CASSLPDSTYEQYF

size: -
V: TRBV24-1
J: TRBJ2-3
CDR3: CATSAPTAYTQYF

size: once
V: TRBV9
J: TRBJ1-1
CDR3: CASSVVVNTEAFF

size: -
V: TRBV19
J: TRBJ1-1
CDR3: CATSGRQGDTEAFF

size: -
V: TRBV14
J: TRBJ1-3
CDR3: CASSQDRNRGGNTIYF

size: -
V: TRBV12-3/TRBV12-4
J: TRBJ2-3
CDR3: CASSFTAGSTDTQYF

size: -
V: TRBV12-3/TRBV12-4
J: TRBJ1-2
CDR3: CASSPNPGQGHYGYTF

size: few
V: TRBV6-5
J: TRBJ2-2
CDR3: CASSSRGPGELFF

size: many
V: TRBV20-1
J: TRBJ1-5
CDR3: CSARDRGIFGNQPQHF

size: -
V: TRBV12-3/TRBV12-4
J: TRBJ1-1
CDR3: CASSSTLGPLTEAFF

size: few
V: TRBV24-1
J: TRBJ2-5
CDR3: CATSDRGQQETQYF